This T cell receptor beta chain was documented in a study of T cell responses to AZD1222 COVID-19 vaccine. General study results and limits: The donor cohort was predominantly white British with a female majority, and clonal diversity may have been underestimated. Once two AZD1222 doses were given, Spike-specific TCR breadth and depth went up. Regions left unmutated in variants are reportedly the target of nearly half of spike-specific TCRs.

Between the trimmed V and J ends, which lost 7 bases and 7 bases, there was a span of 19 bases. Germline V gene lookup returns CDR1 MDHEN and CDR2 SYDVKM. This CDR3 is 15 amino acids long. Of note for this clone: As yet, its antigen is unknown.

Produced via immunoSEQ multiplex PCR; TCRdb's table is partial and in-frame only. Recorded for this sample: around 150,000 clones. This receptor was taken from an adult in good health. The chain employs TRBV28 and TRBJ1-4; D remains unclear. Input material: peripheral blood. The CDR3 bases are TGTGCCAGCACCCTATTTGGAGGGAGGAGTGAAAAACTGTTTTTT. It translates to CASTLFGGRSEKLFF.